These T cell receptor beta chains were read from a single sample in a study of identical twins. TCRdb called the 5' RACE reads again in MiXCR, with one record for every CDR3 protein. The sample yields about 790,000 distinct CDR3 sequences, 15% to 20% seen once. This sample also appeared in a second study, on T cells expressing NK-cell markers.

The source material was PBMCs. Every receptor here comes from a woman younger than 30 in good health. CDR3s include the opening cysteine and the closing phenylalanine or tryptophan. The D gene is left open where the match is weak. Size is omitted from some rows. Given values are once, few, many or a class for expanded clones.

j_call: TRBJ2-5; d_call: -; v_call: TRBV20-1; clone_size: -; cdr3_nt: TGCAGTGCGCCGACTGGCGTAGAGACCCAGTACTTC; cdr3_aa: CSAPTGVETQYF
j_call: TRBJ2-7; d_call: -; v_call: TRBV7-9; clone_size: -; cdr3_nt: TGTGCCAGCAGCTCTCCTTGGCAGGGGTACGAGCAGTACTTC; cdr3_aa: CASSSPWQGYEQYF
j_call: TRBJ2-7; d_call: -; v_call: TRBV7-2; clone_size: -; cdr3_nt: TGTGCCAGCAGCCCAGACTTCGGCGCTACCTACGAGCAGTACTTC; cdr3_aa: CASSPDFGATYEQYF
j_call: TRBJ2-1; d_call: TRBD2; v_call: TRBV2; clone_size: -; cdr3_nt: TGTGCCAGCAGTGATTTAGCGGGGGGGCCCAATGAGCAGTTCTTC; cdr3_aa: CASSDLAGGPNEQFF
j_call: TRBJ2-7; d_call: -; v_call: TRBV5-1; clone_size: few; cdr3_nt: TGCGCCAGCAAAATCGGGGACTACGAGCAGTACTTC; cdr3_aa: CASKIGDYEQYF
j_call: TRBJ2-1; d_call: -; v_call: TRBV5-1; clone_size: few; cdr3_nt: TGCGCCAGCAGCTTGGTGGCGGGGTCTTTCAATGAGCAGTTCTTC; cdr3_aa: CASSLVAGSFNEQFF
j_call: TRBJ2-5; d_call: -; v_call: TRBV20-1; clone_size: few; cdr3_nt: TGCAGTGCTAGAGTGTTGGGCGGGTGGATCAAAGAGACCCAGTACTTC; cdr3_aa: CSARVLGGWIKETQYF
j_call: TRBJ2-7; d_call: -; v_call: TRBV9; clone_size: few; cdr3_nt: TGTGCCAGCAGCGTAGGAAGACAGAGCGACTACGAGCAGTACTTC; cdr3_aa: CASSVGRQSDYEQYF
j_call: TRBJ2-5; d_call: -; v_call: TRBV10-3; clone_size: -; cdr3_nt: TGTGCCATCAGAGACAGCGCGGAGGAGACCCAGTACTTC; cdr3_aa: CAIRDSAEETQYF
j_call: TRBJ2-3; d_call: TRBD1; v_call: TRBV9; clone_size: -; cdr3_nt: TGTGCCAGCAGCGTAGGGACAGGTGGTACGCAGTATTTT; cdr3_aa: CASSVGTGGTQYF
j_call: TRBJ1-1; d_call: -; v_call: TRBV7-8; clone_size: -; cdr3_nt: TGTGCCAGCAGCTCCGACCGGGGCGTCGGCCGTGAAGCTTTCTTT; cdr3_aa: CASSSDRGVGREAFF
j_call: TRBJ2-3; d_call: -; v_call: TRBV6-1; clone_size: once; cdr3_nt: TGTGCCGGCAGTCGCACAGGAGATAGCACAGATACGCAGTATTTT; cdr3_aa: CAGSRTGDSTDTQYF
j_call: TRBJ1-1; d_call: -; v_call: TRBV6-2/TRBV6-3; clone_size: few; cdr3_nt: TGTGCCAGCAGTTACTCGATTGGCAGGGTTCGGCCTGAAGCTTTCTTT; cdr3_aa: CASSYSIGRVRPEAFF
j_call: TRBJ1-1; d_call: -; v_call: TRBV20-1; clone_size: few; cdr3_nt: TGCAGTGTCCCTGATAGCACTGAAGCTTTCTTT; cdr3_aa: CSVPDSTEAFF
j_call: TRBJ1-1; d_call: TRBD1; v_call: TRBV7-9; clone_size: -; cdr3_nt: TGTGCCAGCAGCCCAGGGGGGACAGCGAACACTGAAGCTTTCTTT; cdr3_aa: CASSPGGTANTEAFF
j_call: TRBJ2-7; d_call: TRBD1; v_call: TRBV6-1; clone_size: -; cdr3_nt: TGTGCCAGCAGCGACCCGGGACAGGGACCCTACGAGCAGTACTTC; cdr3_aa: CASSDPGQGPYEQYF
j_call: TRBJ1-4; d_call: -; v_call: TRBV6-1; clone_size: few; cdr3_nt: TGTGCCAGCAAGGGCAGGGGCTTTGAAAAACTGTTTTTT; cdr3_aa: CASKGRGFEKLFF
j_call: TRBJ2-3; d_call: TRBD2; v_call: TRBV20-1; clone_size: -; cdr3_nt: TGCAGTGCCGGGGGGGCTAGCGGGACGTACACAGATACGCAGTATTTT; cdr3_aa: CSAGGASGTYTDTQYF
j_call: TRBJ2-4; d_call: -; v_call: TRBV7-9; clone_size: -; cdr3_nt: TGTGCCAGCAGCTTTGTATGGGAAAACATTCAGTACTTC; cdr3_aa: CASSFVWENIQYF
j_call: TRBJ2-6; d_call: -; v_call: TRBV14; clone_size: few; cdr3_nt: TGTGCCAGCAGCCAAAAAGGGGGGAGCTCTGGGGCCAACGTCCTGACTTTC; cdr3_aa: CASSQKGGSSGANVLTF
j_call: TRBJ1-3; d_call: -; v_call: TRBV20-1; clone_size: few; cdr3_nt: TGCAGTGCTAGACCTTACAGGGACTCTGGAAACACCATATATTTT; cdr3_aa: CSARPYRDSGNTIYF
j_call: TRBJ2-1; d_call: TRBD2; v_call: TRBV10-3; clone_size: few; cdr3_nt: TGTGCCATCACCTTTAGCGGGGTATCCTACAATGAGCAGTTCTTC; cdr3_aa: CAITFSGVSYNEQFF
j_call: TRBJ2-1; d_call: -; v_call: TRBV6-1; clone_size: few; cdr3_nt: TGTGCCAGCACATCCCAGGCGGGCTCCTACAATGAGCAGTTCTTC; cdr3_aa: CASTSQAGSYNEQFF
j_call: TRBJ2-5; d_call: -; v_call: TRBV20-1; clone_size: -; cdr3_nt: TGCAGTGCTCTGTTTGTGGGTGCACCCCAGTACTTC; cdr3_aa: CSALFVGAPQYF
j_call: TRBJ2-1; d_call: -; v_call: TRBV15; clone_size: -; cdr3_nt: TGTGCCACCAGCAGAGACCAAGGGAGCGATACCCAGTTCTTC; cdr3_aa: CATSRDQGSDTQFF
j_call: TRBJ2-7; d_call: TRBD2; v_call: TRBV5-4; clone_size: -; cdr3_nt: TGTGCCAGCAGCCGTAGCGGGGGCATATCCTACGAGCAGTACTTC; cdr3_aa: CASSRSGGISYEQYF
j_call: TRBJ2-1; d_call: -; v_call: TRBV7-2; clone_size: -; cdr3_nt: TGTGCCAGCAGCCGGGCGGGATATGAGCAGTTCTTC; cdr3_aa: CASSRAGYEQFF
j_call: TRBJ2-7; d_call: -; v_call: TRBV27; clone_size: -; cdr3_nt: TGTGCCAGCAGTATTACTGGGACATTCTACGAGCAGTACTTC; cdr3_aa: CASSITGTFYEQYF
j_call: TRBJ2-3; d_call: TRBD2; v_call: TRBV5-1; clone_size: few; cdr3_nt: TGCGCCAGCAGGGTCGGGGGGGCCAGAGATACGCAGTATTTT; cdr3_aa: CASRVGGARDTQYF
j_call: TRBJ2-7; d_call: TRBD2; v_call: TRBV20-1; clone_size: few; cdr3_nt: TGCAGTGCTAGATCTAGCGGGAGATCCTACGAGCAGTACTTC; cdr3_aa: CSARSSGRSYEQYF
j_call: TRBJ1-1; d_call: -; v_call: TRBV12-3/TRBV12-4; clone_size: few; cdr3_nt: TGTGCCAGCAACATCCTTAGACTCACTGAAGCTTTCTTT; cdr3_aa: CASNILRLTEAFF
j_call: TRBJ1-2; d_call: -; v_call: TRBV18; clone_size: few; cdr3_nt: TGTGCCAGCTCACCGAGCAGGGAGCAATATGGCTACACCTTC; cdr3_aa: CASSPSREQYGYTF
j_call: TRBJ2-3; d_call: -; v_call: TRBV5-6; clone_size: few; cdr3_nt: TGTGCCAGCAGCACGCCAGAGGGAGCAGATACGCAGTATTTT; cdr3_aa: CASSTPEGADTQYF
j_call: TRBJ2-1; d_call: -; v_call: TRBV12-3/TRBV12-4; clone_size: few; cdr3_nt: TGTGCCAGCAGTTTTGCGAATGTCTACAATGAGCAGTTCTTC; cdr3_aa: CASSFANVYNEQFF
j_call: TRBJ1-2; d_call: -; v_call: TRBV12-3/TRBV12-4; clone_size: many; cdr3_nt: TGTGCCAGCAGATTTGGACACCAATACACCTTC; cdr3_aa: CASRFGHQYTF
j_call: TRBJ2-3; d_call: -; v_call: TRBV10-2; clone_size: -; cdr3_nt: TGCGCCAGCCAAGCAGGGACTTCTGTTAATACGCAGTATTTT; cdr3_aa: CASQAGTSVNTQYF
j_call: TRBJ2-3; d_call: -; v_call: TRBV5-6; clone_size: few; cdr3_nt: TGTGCCAGCAGCTTGAGCGCCATGGTAATTACAGATACGCAGTATTTT; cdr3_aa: CASSLSAMVITDTQYF
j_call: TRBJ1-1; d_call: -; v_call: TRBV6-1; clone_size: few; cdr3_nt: TGTGCCAGCAGTGAGACGGGCTGGAACACTGAAGCTTTCTTT; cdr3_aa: CASSETGWNTEAFF
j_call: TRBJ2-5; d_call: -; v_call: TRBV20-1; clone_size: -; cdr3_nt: TGCAGTGCTAGAGATTGGGGAGGCGACAGCGCTCGAGAGACCCAGTACTTC; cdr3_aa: CSARDWGGDSARETQYF
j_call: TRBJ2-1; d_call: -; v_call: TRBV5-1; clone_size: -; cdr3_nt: TGCGCCAGCAGCTGGAGCGGAAACTCCTACAATGAGCAGTTCTTC; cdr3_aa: CASSWSGNSYNEQFF
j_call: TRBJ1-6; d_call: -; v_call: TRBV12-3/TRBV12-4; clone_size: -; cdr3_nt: TGTGCCAGCAGTTTCAGCCCCGTAGTCTCCTATAATTCACCCCTCCACTTT; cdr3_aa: CASSFSPVVSYNSPLHF